This T cell receptor (beta chain) came from a study of T cells in women clearing cervical HPV infection. Repertoires were generated with immunoSEQ multiplex PCR, while TCRdb's copy carries only in-frame clones and drops some. The sample data list around 39,000 clones. The CDR3 loop spans 16 amino acids. Germline loops: CDR1 SGDLS, CDR2 YYNGEE. Unmatched junction bases numbered 10, after V lost 4 bases and J lost 3 bases. Turning to this clone: The observed sequence ends 3 residues before the CDR3 terminus, with the missing tail filled in from the germline J gene.

The TCR comes from a woman between 18 and 70 years old with a cervical HPV16 infection that either progressed to CIN3+ or cleared (not recorded which). The V and J genes are TRBV9 and TRBJ2-1; 7 bases match TRBD1. Sequences were obtained from blood buffy coat. The part of the CDR3 DNA that was read is TGTGCCAGCAGCATCCAGACAGGGAACGTCTACAATGAG. Encoded protein: CASSIQTGNVYNE. The full CDR3 sequence reads CASSIQTGNVYNEQFF. Complete variable domain (other parts from reference TRBV9 and TRBJ2-1): DSGVTQTPKHLITATGQRVTLRCSPRSGDLSVYWYQQSLDQGLQFLIQYYNGEERAKGNILERFSAQQFPDLHSELNLSSLELGDSALYFCASSIQTGNVYNEQFFGPGTRLTVL.